One sample yielded the 17 T cell receptor beta chains listed below, sequenced in a study of neurological immune-mediated disorders. TCRdb passed the 5' RACE reads through MiXCR, listing each CDR3 protein once. The data hold tens of thousands of distinct CDR3 sequences, with 13% to 15% observed a single time. The sample was PBMCs. Every receptor here comes from a woman aged 45-65 years with HTLV-1-associated myelopathy (HAM/TSP).

This clonotype was counted at least ten times. The chain uses TRBV5-1 and TRBJ1-1, with TRBD1 matching over 10 bases. V lost 5 bases and J lost 3; bases outside the gene matches: 13. Germline CDR1 SGHRS, CDR2 YFSETQ. The CDR3 totals 17 residues. The CDR3 bases are TGCGCCAGCAGTTTTACCGGGACAGGGGTTTTGGACACTGAAGCTTTCTTT. Its protein is CASSFTGTGVLDTEAFF.

The rearrangement uses TRBV18 and TRBJ1-5; 9 bases match TRBD1. The CDR3 contains 16 residues. V lost 0 bases, J lost 5 bases, and 5 bases stayed unmatched. The V gene's germline CDR1 is KGHSH and CDR2 LQKENI. In nucleotides, the CDR3 is TGTGCCAGCTCACCACCGAACAGGGGGCTTGATCAGCCCCAGCATTTT. Amino acids: CASSPPNRGLDQPQHF.

This clonotype came up many times. V is TRBV27 and J is TRBJ1-2, with TRBD1 as a possible D gene (6 bases). CDR3 length: 17 residues. The germline CDR1 and CDR2 sequences are MNHEY and SMNVEV (reference sequence). Trimming took off 5 bases at V and 1 base at J, with 20 bases between the two ends. CDR3 protein: CASSPNPDRPINYGYTF. In nucleotides, the CDR3 is TGTGCCAGCAGTCCAAACCCTGACAGGCCCATTAACTATGGCTACACCTTC.

This clonotype was seen ten or more times. The chain combines TRBV6-6 with TRBJ2-4; TRBD2 is a possible D gene (5 bases). The CDR3 is 11 residues long. Trimming shortened V by 6 bases and J by 11 bases, and 11 bases separated the two germline ends. Germline CDR1 MNHNY, CDR2 SVGAGI (reference sequence). The CDR3 protein is CASSNRTFQYF. As DNA, the CDR3 is TGTGCCAGCAGCAACCGGACTTTTCAGTACTTC.

V usage is TRBV28 and J usage is TRBJ1-1, with a possible D match to TRBD1 (5 bases). CDR3 length: 17 amino acids. V lost 5 bases and J lost 1, with 20 bases in between. Germline CDR1 is MDHEN and CDR2 is SYDVKM. CDR3 DNA: TGTGCCAGCAGTGGGGGACGTCTGTTCCAGGGGAACACTGAAGCTTTCTTT. Its protein product is CASSGGRLFQGNTEAFF.

This clonotype was counted at least ten times. J is TRBJ1-1 and V is TRBV20-1, with 7 bases matching TRBD1. The CDR3 totals 14 residues. V shed 3 bases, J shed 0 bases, and the junction held 4 bases outside the gene matches. Germline V gene sequence: CDR1 DFQATT, CDR2 SNEGSKA (reference sequence). The CDR3 loop is CSARLQGLNTEAFF. The CDR3 nucleotides read TGCAGTGCTAGGCTACAGGGGCTGAACACTGAAGCTTTCTTT.

This clonotype was recorded at least ten times. V and J are TRBV25-1 and TRBJ2-1; 10 nucleotides match TRBD2. Germline V gives CDR1 MGHDK, CDR2 SYGVNS. CDR3 size: 18 residues. Trimming removed 6 bases from V and 8 bases from J; junction bases left unmatched: 19. The DNA of the CDR3 is TGTGCCAGCAGCGCGCTGCGTGGGGTCAAGCGGGGGGGCGATGAGCAGTTCTTC. The encoded protein is CASSALRGVKRGGDEQFF.

In this sample, this clonotype turned up many times. The genes are TRBV10-3 and TRBJ1-1; TRBD1 matches at 9 bases. V dropped 10 bases and J dropped 4; count of bases not matched to a gene: 10. CDR1 is ENHRY, CDR2 SYGVKD, per germline. The CDR3 is 14 amino acids. The CDR3 loop reads CATNRDREPTEAFF. In DNA, the CDR3 is TGTGCCACGAACCGGGACAGGGAACCCACTGAAGCTTTCTTT.

To note about this clonotype: Being one base from a much bigger clone, this may be a read error. The chain has TRBV12-3 or TRBV12-4 and TRBJ1-5; 10 bases are shared with TRBD1. The CDR3 is 15 residues long. CDR3 DNA: TGTGCCATCAGTCGGGACAGGGGAAGCAATCAGCCCCAGCATTTT. Translating gives CAISRDRGSNQPQHF.

This clonotype has a single count. An end of the junction differs from the germline gene, which may be a read error. DNA for the CDR3: TGTGTCAGCAGGGGACATTCATACGGCGAGCAGTACTTC. It specifies CVSRGHSYGEQYF. The chain joins TRBV25-1 to TRBJ2-7; possibly TRBD1 for D (6 bases). Germline V lookup: CDR1 MGHDK, CDR2 SYGVNS. The CDR3 extends over 13 amino acids.

Ten or more counts support this clonotype. The V call is TRBV24-1, the J call TRBJ2-5, with a weak D call TRBD1 (6 bases). V was pared by 3 bases and J by 6 bases, with 19 bases between. The germline gives CDR1 KGHDR, CDR2 SFDVKD. The CDR3 contains 16 residues. For the CDR3, the DNA is TGTGCCACCAGTGATCAGACGAACAGGGACGGGAAGACCCAGTACTTC. This sequence encodes CATSDQTNRDGKTQYF.

The chain carries TRBV7-2 and TRBJ2-1, with no clear D. The germline CDR1 and CDR2 sequences are SGHTA and FQGNSA. The CDR3 has 15 residues. Trimming took 2 bases from V and 0 from J, leaving 8 bases between them. The CDR3 bases are TGTGCCAGCAGCTTATCCTCGAGCTCCTACAATGAGCAGTTCTTC. Protein sequence: CASSLSSSSYNEQFF.

This clonotype was seen ten or more times. The CDR3 DNA is TGCAGTGTGACGGGGGGGCCGGGCACCGGGGAGCTGTTTTTT. Its translation: CSVTGGPGTGELFF. The genes are TRBV20-1 and TRBJ2-2; 8 nucleotides align to TRBD2. Trimming took 7 bases from V and 4 from J; bases not matched to a gene: 8. Germline CDR1 DFQATT, CDR2 SNEGSKA (reference sequence). This CDR3 is 14 amino acids long.

In this sample, this clonotype turned up many times. The V and J genes are TRBV20-1 and TRBJ2-2, with a possible D match to TRBD2 (7 bases). The CDR3 length is 13 residues. With 5 bases removed from V and 6 bases from J, the gap between germline ends came to 13 bases. Germline V CDR1 and CDR2: DFQATT, SNEGSKA (reference sequence). CDR3 sequence (DNA): TGCAGTGCTGTGATAGGGGGGGCCGGGGAGCTGTTTTTT. It yields the protein CSAVIGGAGELFF.

This clonotype was seen at least ten times. V usage is TRBV12-3 or TRBV12-4 and J usage is TRBJ1-2; TRBD1 aligns across 10 bases. The CDR3 is made up of 15 amino acids. J lost 5 bases, V lost 6 bases, and 9 bases had no gene match. CDR3 amino acids: CASRSRTGGEYGYTF. In nucleotides, the CDR3 is TGTGCCAGCAGAAGTCGGACAGGGGGAGAGTATGGCTACACCTTC.

This clonotype was detected many times. V usage is TRBV5-1 and J usage is TRBJ2-3; TRBD2 matches at 13 bases. The CDR3 loop spans 16 amino acids. CDR1 is SGHRS, CDR2 YFSETQ, per germline. Unmatched junction bases numbered 6, after V lost 4 bases and J lost 4 bases. The CDR3, as DNA: TGCGCCAGCAGCCATGGACTAGCGGGGGAGTCAGATACGCAGTATTTT. The encoded protein is CASSHGLAGESDTQYF. The whole variable domain, filled in from reference TRBV5-1 and TRBJ2-3, reads KAGVTQTPRYLIKTRGQQVTLSCSPISGHRSVSWYQQTPGQGLQFLFEYFSETQRNKGNFPGRFSGRQFSNSRSEMNVSTLELGDSALYLCASSHGLAGESDTQYFGPGTRLTVL.

This clonotype was observed at least ten times. CDR3 bases: TGTGCCAGCAGTCTACTCGGAGGGGTAAAACTGTTTTTT. Amino acid sequence: CASSLLGGVKLFF. J is TRBJ1-4 and V is TRBV28; D may be TRBD1 (5 bases). CDR1 and CDR2 from the germline V gene are MDHEN and SYDVKM. With 5 bases removed from V and 10 bases from J, the gap between germline ends came to 14 bases. There are 13 residues in the CDR3.